The 21 T cell receptor beta chains given below trace back to one sample, sequenced in a study of cytotoxic CD8 clonotypes in ibrutinib-treated CLL. This table comes from immunoSEQ multiplex PCR, and its TCRdb copy is limited to in-frame clones, with some not included. This sample has fewer than 400,000 clones, with under 70% found just once. The sample here was PBMCs, taken after 36 months of ibrutinib treatment. The source of these receptors is a human donor with chronic lymphocytic leukemia.

The J gene is TRBJ2-1, the V gene TRBV6-5, with TRBD2 as a possible D gene (6 bases). Per germline, CDR1 MNHEY and CDR2 SVGAGI. Trimming removed 6 bases at V and 6 bases at J, with 12 bases between. The CDR3 runs 13 residues. CDR3 residues: CASSGLSGNEQFF. DNA for the CDR3: TGTGCCAGCAGCGGACTATCAGGCAATGAGCAGTTCTTC.

The rearrangement links TRBV2 to TRBJ2-1, with D perhaps matching TRBD1 (5 bases). Looked up from germline, CDR1 is SNHLY and CDR2 is FYNNEI. Trimming shortened V by 7 bases and J by 2 bases, and 6 bases separated the two germline ends. The length of the CDR3 is 12 residues. CDR3 bases: TGTGCCAGCAAAGGGGCCTACAATGAGCAGTTCTTC. Translating gives CASKGAYNEQFF.

This rearrangement joins TRBV18 to TRBJ2-3, with D maybe TRBD1 (6 bases). Germline CDR1 and CDR2: KGHSH and LQKENI. The CDR3 is 15 amino acids. V was trimmed by 2 bases and J by 0 bases, leaving 9 bases between them. CDR3 sequence: CASSPIGGSTDTQYF. The CDR3 DNA sequence: TGTGCCAGCTCACCAATAGGGGGTAGCACAGATACGCAGTATTTT.

This clone was seen more than once but under ten times. This chain joins TRBV18 and TRBJ1-6; D perhaps matches TRBD1 (5 bases). Germline CDR1 KGHSH, CDR2 LQKENI. Between the trimmed V and J ends, which lost 3 bases and 3 bases, there was a span of 18 bases. The CDR3 is 18 residues long. The CDR3 spells CASSPVTHGGGYNSPLHF. The CDR3 nucleotides are TGTGCCAGCTCACCTGTGACTCACGGGGGGGGCTATAATTCACCCCTCCACTTT. The entire variable domain, with the rest obtained from reference TRBV18 and TRBJ1-6, is as follows: NAGVMQNPRHLVRRRGQEARLRCSPMKGHSHVYWYRQLPEEGLKFMVYLQKENIIDESGMPKERFSAEFPKEGPSILRIQQVVRGDSAAYFCASSPVTHGGGYNSPLHFGNGTRLTVT.

The chain has TRBV10-3 and TRBJ2-3, with TRBD2 matching 7 bases. Germline V gene lookup returns CDR1 ENHRY and CDR2 SYGVKD. Losses at the gene ends were 4 bases for V and 1 base for J; bases not matched to a gene: 8. The CDR3 length is 16 residues. Here the CDR3 reads CAISVGGGDGTDTQYF. Written as DNA, the CDR3 is TGTGCCATCAGTGTTGGTGGGGGGGATGGCACAGATACGCAGTATTTT.

The V gene is TRBV11-3, the J gene TRBJ2-7; the D gene could be TRBD1 or TRBD2 (5 bases each). Germline CDR1 and CDR2: SGHNT and YENEEA. The length of the CDR3 is 14 residues. Trimming took 1 base from V and 2 from J, leaving 9 bases between them. The CDR3 spells CASSLGGPTYEQYF. CDR3 sequence (DNA): TGTGCCAGCAGCTTAGGGGGACCCACCTACGAGCAGTACTTC.

For the CDR3, the DNA is TGTGCCAGCAGCTTGGGGGTGCGTACTGGAGAGACCCAGTACTTC. It encodes CASSLGVRTGETQYF. The chain has TRBV5-5 and TRBJ2-5; D gene ambiguous. Trimming left V 0 bases short and J 4 bases short, with 13 bases between. The germline V gene encodes CDR1 SGHKS and CDR2 YYEKEE (reference sequence). The CDR3 covers 15 residues. The complete variable domain, with remaining parts taken from reference TRBV5-5 and TRBJ2-5, reads DAGVTQSPTHLIKTRGQQVTLRCSPISGHKSVSWYQQVLGQGPQFIFQYYEKEERGRGNFPDRFSARQFPNYSSELNVNALLLGDSALYLCASSLGVRTGETQYFGPGTRLLVL.

The V and J genes are TRBV4-3 and TRBJ2-7, with D possibly being TRBD2 (5 bases). The CDR3 totals 15 residues. V gave up 0 bases and J gave up 2 bases, with 11 bases separating them. Germline V gene data show CDR1 as LGHNA and CDR2 as YSLEER. The CDR3 nucleotides are TGCGCCAGCAGCCAAGAAAGGACGGAGGCCTACGAGCAGTACTTC. Amino acids: CASSQERTEAYEQYF.

This chain connects TRBV6-1 to TRBJ2-3; D tentatively reads TRBD1 or TRBD2 (5 bases each). Germline-derived CDR1 and CDR2 are MNHNS and SASEGT. Trimming pared 4 bases from V and 7 bases from J, leaving 6 bases between. There are 11 residues in the CDR3. This CDR3 is CASSGGYTQYF. The CDR3, as DNA: TGTGCCAGCAGTGGGGGGTATACGCAGTATTTT.

The rearrangement joins TRBV7-2 to TRBJ2-7; D call uncertain. The length of the CDR3 is 13 residues. CDR1 and CDR2 from the germline V gene are SGHTA and FQGNSA. Trimming stripped 4 bases from V and 6 bases from J, with 13 bases between. The CDR3 loop is CASSSTFAGEQYF. DNA for the CDR3: TGTGCCAGCAGCTCCACCTTTGCCGGCGAGCAGTACTTC.

This clone was seen a single time. The chain has TRBV4-1 and TRBJ2-7; D possibly corresponds to TRBD2 (7 bases). Germline lookup yields CDR1 MGHRA and CDR2 YSYEKL. Between the trimmed V and J ends, which lost 2 bases and 2 bases, there was a span of 10 bases. The CDR3 runs to 14 residues. CDR3 nucleotides: TGCGCCAGCAGCCAACTGGGGGGGCCCTACGAGCAGTACTTC. Protein product: CASSQLGGPYEQYF.

The gene calls are TRBV2 and TRBJ1-2; 8 bases fit TRBD1. CDR1 is SNHLY and CDR2 is FYNNEI in the germline V gene. V lost 4 bases to trimming and J lost 0 bases; unmatched junction nucleotides: 7. This CDR3 has 16 residues. The CDR3 nucleotides read TGTGCCAGCAGTGGGCTCGGGACAGGCACTAACTATGGCTACACCTTC. Its protein product is CASSGLGTGTNYGYTF.

The V and J genes are TRBV27 and TRBJ2-7, with 12 bases identical to TRBD2. This CDR3 has 16 residues. The J segment lost 2 bases and the V segment lost 0 bases, leaving 2 bases of the junction unmatched. Germline loops: CDR1 MNHEY, CDR2 SMNVEV (reference sequence). CDR3 sequence (DNA): TGTGCCAGCAGTTTATCGAGACTAGCGGGAGCCTACGAGCAGTACTTC. Its protein product is CASSLSRLAGAYEQYF.

The chain uses TRBV19 and TRBJ1-4, with D possibly TRBD1 on 5 matching bases. Per germline, CDR1 LNHDA and CDR2 SQIVND (reference sequence). The CDR3 is 16 residues long. The germline V and J ends were trimmed by 3 bases and 0 bases, with 11 bases remaining between them. Here the CDR3 DNA reads TGTGCCAGTAGTATTTACAGGTTTGCAACTAATGAAAAACTGTTTTTT. This codes for CASSIYRFATNEKLFF.

The gene calls are TRBV5-4 and TRBJ2-3, with 13 nucleotides matching TRBD2. The V gene end was trimmed by 3 bases and the J gene end by 1 base; junction bases not matched to a gene: 8. Looked up from germline, CDR1 is SGHNT and CDR2 is YYREEE (reference sequence). CDR3 length: 18 amino acids. The CDR3 bases are TGTGCCAGCAGCTCACCCTTCGGACTAGCGGGGGGCACAGATACGCAGTATTTT. Translated: CASSSPFGLAGGTDTQYF.

The rearrangement joins TRBV28 to TRBJ1-5; 7 bases are shared with TRBD1. V lost 5 bases and J lost 4; bases outside the gene matches: 2. The CDR3 is 13 residues long. CDR1 is MDHEN and CDR2 is SYDVKM in the germline V gene. CDR3 coding DNA: TGTGCCAGCAGTCTACAGGGGAATCAGCCCCAGCATTTT. Translated: CASSLQGNQPQHF.

This clone was observed once. The chain uses TRBV6-6 and TRBJ1-2, with 8 bases lining up with TRBD1. The J segment lost 7 bases and the V segment lost 2 bases, leaving 6 bases of the junction unmatched. Germline-derived CDR1 and CDR2 are MNHNY and SVGAGI (reference sequence). There are 14 residues in the CDR3. CDR3: CASSYLRTGSGYTF. The CDR3 DNA follows: TGTGCCAGCAGTTACCTTCGGACAGGGAGTGGCTACACCTTC.

The CDR3 loop is CASRSRQASAGVYEQYF. CDR3 sequence (DNA): TGTGCAAGTCGCTCTAGACAGGCTAGCGCGGGGGTCTACGAGCAGTACTTC. The chain carries TRBV12-2 and TRBJ2-7; the D call in the table, TRBD2, was not verified against the DNA. TRBV12-2 is described as a pseudogene. The CDR3 runs to 17 residues.

CDR3 in amino acids: CASSQTTGSYEQYF. CDR3 sequence (DNA): TGCGCCAGCAGCCAAACTACTGGATCCTACGAGCAGTACTTC. J is TRBJ2-7 and V is TRBV4-3, with D uncertain. V dropped 2 bases and J dropped 1 base, with 9 bases sitting between them. CDR3 length: 14 residues. Germline values: CDR1 LGHNA, CDR2 YSLEER.

This chain joins TRBV6-6 and TRBJ2-7, with 7 bases identical to TRBD1. V shed 6 bases and J 3 bases; nucleotides not matched to a gene: 5. The CDR3 extends over 13 amino acids. Germline V lookup: CDR1 MNHNY, CDR2 SVGAGI (reference sequence). The CDR3 is CASRRQGYYEQYF. CDR3 bases: TGTGCCAGCAGGCGACAGGGCTACTACGAGCAGTACTTC.

The genes are TRBV7-8 and TRBJ2-1; 14 positions agree with TRBD2. Germline loops: CDR1 SGHVS, CDR2 FQNEAQ. After removal of 5 bases from V and 5 bases from J, the junction contained 5 bases not matched to a gene. CDR3 length equals 16 residues. CDR3 sequence reads: CASSPGLAGGHNEQFF. The CDR3 nucleotides read TGTGCCAGCAGCCCAGGACTAGCGGGAGGCCACAATGAGCAGTTCTTC.